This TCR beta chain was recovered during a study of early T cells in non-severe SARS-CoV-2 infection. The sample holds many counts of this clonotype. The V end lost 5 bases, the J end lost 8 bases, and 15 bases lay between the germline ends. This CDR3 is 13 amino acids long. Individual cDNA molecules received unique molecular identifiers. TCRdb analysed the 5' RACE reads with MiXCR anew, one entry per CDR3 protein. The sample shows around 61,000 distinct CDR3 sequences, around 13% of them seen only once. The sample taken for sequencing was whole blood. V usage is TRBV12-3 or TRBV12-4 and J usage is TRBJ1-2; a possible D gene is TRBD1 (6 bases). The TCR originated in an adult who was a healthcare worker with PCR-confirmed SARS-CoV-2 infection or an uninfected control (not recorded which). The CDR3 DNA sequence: TGTGCCAGCAGTCAAACAGGGAAACAGGGCTACACCTTC. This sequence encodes CASSQTGKQGYTF.